Listed here are 26 T cell receptor beta chains from one sample, sequenced in a study of blood T cell repertoires in COVID-19. This table comes from immunoSEQ multiplex PCR, and its TCRdb copy is limited to in-frame clones, with some not included. The table includes 150,000 to 200,000 clones, roughly 88% detected once. Sequencing was done on a sample of PBMCs or T cells enriched from blood (not recorded which). These TCRs come from a man aged 65-85 years who had been exposed to COVID-19.

The chain employs TRBV28 and TRBJ1-2; D uncertain. V was shortened by 5 bases and J by 7 bases, with 14 bases between the two germline ends. This CDR3 spans 13 amino acids. Germline values: CDR1 MDHEN, CDR2 SYDVKM. CDR3 amino acids: CASSPESARGYTF. CDR3 sequence (DNA): TGTGCCAGCAGTCCGGAGTCCGCTCGTGGCTACACCTTC.

This chain joins TRBV2 and TRBJ1-2, with TRBD1 as a possible D gene (5 bases). The CDR3 spans 11 residues. The V end lost 8 bases, the J end lost 8 bases, and 12 bases lay between the germline ends. CDR1 SNHLY and CDR2 FYNNEI come from the germline V gene. In DNA, the CDR3 is TGTGCCAGCCCAGGGCCCCCCGGCTACACCTTC. This sequence encodes CASPGPPGYTF.

The chain links TRBV1 to TRBJ2-7; the table's D call, TRBD1, has no DNA check behind it. TRBV1 is marked as a pseudogene. The CDR3 is made up of 16 amino acids. CDR3 region: CTSSSNRTGECYEQYF. CDR3 nucleotides: TGCACCAGCAGCTCAAACAGGACAGGGGAATGCTACGAGCAGTACTTC.

This chain links TRBV7-2 with TRBJ2-5; no firm D call. The CDR3 runs 11 residues. Trimming removed 7 bases at V and 5 bases at J, with 8 bases between. Per the germline V gene, CDR1 is SGHTA and CDR2 is FQGNSA. CDR3 DNA: TGTGCCAGCACCGACTGGGAGACCCAGTACTTC. Translating it yields CASTDWETQYF.

The genes are TRBV19 and TRBJ2-7; maybe TRBD1 (6 bases). Deletions cut 0 bases from V and 6 bases from J, with 15 bases between. Germline values: CDR1 LNHDA, CDR2 SQIVND (reference sequence). The CDR3 is made up of 15 amino acids. As DNA, the CDR3 is TGTGCCAGTAGTATAGACGGCCCCAACAGGGTCGAGCAGTACTTC. Translated, it gives CASSIDGPNRVEQYF.

The chain carries TRBV5-4 and TRBJ1-2; 11 bases match TRBD1. This CDR3 is built from 14 residues. Germline CDR1 SGHNT, CDR2 YYREEE (reference sequence). Trimming at V came to 3 bases and at J to 10 bases, leaving 8 bases not matched to a gene. CDR3 in amino acids: CASSYGTGGVTYTF. The CDR3 DNA reads TGTGCCAGCAGCTACGGGACAGGGGGGGTCACCTACACCTTC.

V is TRBV6-5 and J is TRBJ1-6, with D maybe TRBD1 (5 bases). V lost 0 bases to trimming and J lost 9 bases, with 12 bases between them. There are 15 residues in the CDR3. Germline V gene sequence: CDR1 MNHEY, CDR2 SVGAGI. This chain's CDR3 is CASSYSGQGSSPLHF. The CDR3 DNA sequence: TGTGCCAGCAGTTACTCTGGGCAGGGAAGTTCACCCCTCCACTTT.

V and J are TRBV30 and TRBJ2-4; 9 positions match TRBD1. The germline CDR1 and CDR2 sequences are GTSNPN and SVGIG (reference sequence). CDR3 length: 15 amino acids. V lost 6 bases, J lost 4 bases, and 10 bases stayed unmatched. The CDR3 is CACRQGVLGKNIQYF. For the CDR3, the DNA is TGTGCCTGCCGACAGGGGGTTCTTGGGAAAAACATTCAGTACTTC.

V and J are TRBV7-9 and TRBJ2-5; 9 bases are shared with TRBD1. The germline CDR1 and CDR2 sequences are SEHNR and FQNEAQ (reference sequence). This CDR3 has 17 residues. Losses at the gene ends were 5 bases for V and 1 base for J; bases not matched to a gene: 11. DNA for the CDR3: TGTGCCAGCAGCCTATCCCTCACAGGGGGCGGCCAAGAGACCCAGTACTTC. Translation gives CASSLSLTGGGQETQYF. The full variable domain, in which reference TRBV7-9 and TRBJ2-5 provide the parts outside the CDR3, is DTGVSQNPRHKITKRGQNVTFRCDPISEHNRLYWYRQTLGQGPEFLTYFQNEAQLEKSRLLSDRFSAERPKGSFSTLEIQRTEQGDSAMYLCASSLSLTGGGQETQYFGPGTRLLVL.

The chain uses TRBV4-1 and TRBJ2-1; D is uncertain. CDR1 is MGHRA, CDR2 YSYEKL, per germline. Between the trimmed V and J ends, which lost 1 base and 0 bases, there was a span of 10 bases. This CDR3 has 16 residues. This CDR3 is CASSQAPGSSYNEQFF. CDR3 sequence (DNA): TGCGCCAGCAGCCAAGCCCCGGGTAGCTCCTACAATGAGCAGTTCTTC.

The chain combines TRBV7-2 with TRBJ2-3; 9 bases match TRBD2. Germline CDR1 SGHTA, CDR2 FQGNSA. This CDR3 has 16 residues. Losses at the gene ends were 5 bases for V and 3 bases for J; bases not matched to a gene: 9. The CDR3 DNA is TGTGCCAGCAGCGAAGGTCGGCTAGCGGGGACAGATACGCAGTATTTT. Encoded protein: CASSEGRLAGTDTQYF.

A single count supports this clone. CDR3: CAISGAAGQETQYF. CDR3 nucleotides: TGTGCCATCAGTGGCGCGGCGGGCCAAGAGACCCAGTACTTC. The chain has TRBV10-3 and TRBJ2-5; D is perhaps TRBD2 (5 bases). The CDR3 runs to 14 residues. V dropped 4 bases and J dropped 1 base, with 10 bases sitting between them. CDR1 is ENHRY and CDR2 is SYGVKD in the germline V gene.

The V and J genes are TRBV9 and TRBJ1-2, with D possibly TRBD1 on 6 matching bases. The germline CDR1 and CDR2 sequences are SGDLS and YYNGEE. V lost 4 bases and J 2 bases, leaving 15 bases between the germline ends. The CDR3 is 15 amino acids. The CDR3, as DNA: TGTGCCAGCAGCCCTACTGGACAGCTCAACTATGGCTACACCTTC. The encoded protein is CASSPTGQLNYGYTF.

The chain links TRBV6-2 or TRBV6-3 to TRBJ2-1; 15 nucleotides agree with TRBD2. The J segment lost 12 bases and the V segment lost 2 bases, leaving 5 bases of the junction unmatched. Germline values: CDR1 MNHEY, CDR2 SVGEGT. The CDR3 contains 15 residues. CDR3 DNA sequence: TGTGCCAGCAGTTACGAAGGACTAGCGGGAGGGCTGCAGTTCTTC. Its translation: CASSYEGLAGGLQFF.

The rearrangement joins TRBV5-1 to TRBJ2-7; 10 bases match TRBD1. The CDR3 consists of 14 residues. The trim removed 2 bases at V and 3 bases at J, leaving 2 bases unmatched. CDR1 is SGHRS, CDR2 YFSETQ, per germline. CDR3 DNA sequence: TGCGCCAGCAGCTTACGGACAGGGGGCTACGAGCAGTACTTC. Amino acid sequence: CASSLRTGGYEQYF.

The chain carries TRBV3-1 (or the pseudogene TRBV3-2) and TRBJ1-1; 7 bases map to TRBD1. V lost 1 base, J lost 3 bases, and 8 bases stayed unmatched. The CDR3 totals 16 residues. Germline lookup yields CDR1 LGHDT and CDR2 YNNKEL (reference sequence). The CDR3 loop reads CASSQGWGTGDTEAFF. In nucleotides, the CDR3 is TGTGCCAGCAGCCAAGGGTGGGGCACAGGGGACACTGAAGCTTTCTTT.

This clone showed up just a few times. This chain uses TRBV18 with TRBJ1-1, with 7 bases matching TRBD1. The CDR3 spans 15 residues. The germline gives CDR1 KGHSH, CDR2 LQKENI. J gave up 4 bases and V 6 bases, and 11 bases lay outside the gene matches. The CDR3 coding sequence is TGTGCCAGCTCCTCCTTACAGGGGCAGGGCACTGAAGCTTTCTTT. The encoded protein is CASSSLQGQGTEAFF.

The V call is TRBV28, the J call TRBJ1-4; D call uncertain. CDR1 is MDHEN and CDR2 is SYDVKM in the germline V gene. The CDR3 contains 16 residues. Trimming took 7 bases from V and 4 from J, leaving 19 bases between them. As DNA, the CDR3 is TGTGCCAGCACTCGAGGAGCGCCTCCAAATAATGAAAAACTGTTTTTT. Its protein product is CASTRGAPPNNEKLFF.

This clone was observed once. The CDR3 coding sequence is TGTGCCAGCAGTTACATCCCCGGGAGTCAGCCCCAGCATTTT. The encoded protein is CASSYIPGSQPQHF. The rearrangement links TRBV6-5 to TRBJ1-5; D unclear. Trimming removed 2 bases from V and 6 bases from J, with 11 bases in between. Germline CDR1 MNHEY, CDR2 SVGAGI. CDR3 length equals 14 residues.

The J gene is TRBJ1-5, the V gene TRBV27; the D is unclear. Germline values: CDR1 MNHEY, CDR2 SMNVEV (reference sequence). The CDR3 runs 13 residues. Trimming removed 5 bases at V and 4 bases at J, with 9 bases between. This CDR3 is CASSRSLNQPQHF. For the CDR3, the DNA is TGTGCCAGCAGTCGGTCCCTTAATCAGCCCCAGCATTTT.

This sequence joins TRBV12-3 or TRBV12-4 and TRBJ1-1, with D unresolved. This CDR3 has 13 amino acids. Trimming took 5 bases from V and 0 from J, leaving 7 bases between them. The chain's CDR3 is CASSQDMNTEAFF. CDR3 bases: TGTGCCAGCAGTCAAGACATGAACACTGAAGCTTTCTTT.

The genes are TRBV11-2 and TRBJ1-1; 7 nucleotides align to TRBD1. V lost 1 base, J lost 1 base, and 3 bases stayed unmatched. Germline V gene lookup returns CDR1 SGHAT and CDR2 FQNNGV. The CDR3 spans 15 residues. CDR3: CASSLAAGGNTEAFF. CDR3 DNA: TGTGCCAGCAGCTTAGCAGCAGGGGGGAACACTGAAGCTTTCTTT.

In DNA, the CDR3 is TGTGCCAGCAGCACCGACAGGCGGGTCTATGGCTACACCTTC. Translation: CASSTDRRVYGYTF. J is TRBJ1-2 and V is TRBV6-5, with D possibly being TRBD1 (6 bases). Trimming cost V 6 bases and J 4 bases, with 15 bases left between them. There are 14 residues in the CDR3. Germline V CDR1 and CDR2: MNHEY, SVGAGI.

The rearrangement links TRBV7-7 to TRBJ2-2, with D tentatively TRBD1 (5 bases). CDR1 is SSHAT, CDR2 FNYEAQ, per germline (reference sequence). V was clipped by 5 bases and J by 4 bases, with 14 bases between them. The CDR3 is 15 residues long. In nucleotides, the CDR3 is TGTGCCAGCAGCCGTCTTATAGGGGTCACCGGGGAGCTGTTTTTT. Residues: CASSRLIGVTGELFF. The full variable domain, rest sourced from reference TRBV7-7 and TRBJ2-2, is GAGVSQSPRYKVTKRGQDVTLRCDPISSHATLYWYQQALGQGPEFLTYFNYEAQPDKSGLPSDRFSAERPEGSISTLTIQRTEQRDSAMYRCASSRLIGVTGELFFGEGSRLTVL.

The rearrangement uses TRBV18 and TRBJ2-7; 8 bases line up with TRBD2. V was pared by 2 bases and J by 3 bases, with 6 bases of the junction left unmatched. In germline, CDR1 is KGHSH, CDR2 LQKENI. The CDR3 extends over 15 amino acids. The CDR3 DNA reads as TGTGCCAGCTCACCAATGAGCGGGGGATACTACGAGCAGTACTTC. Translating gives CASSPMSGGYYEQYF.

The V and J genes are TRBV27 and TRBJ2-2; D is unclear. The CDR3 totals 13 residues. The V end lost 5 bases, the J end lost 5 bases, and 9 bases lay between the germline ends. Germline CDR1 MNHEY, CDR2 SMNVEV (reference sequence). The CDR3 spells CASSLRWTGELFF. The DNA for the CDR3 is TGTGCCAGCAGTCTCCGGTGGACCGGGGAGCTGTTTTTT.